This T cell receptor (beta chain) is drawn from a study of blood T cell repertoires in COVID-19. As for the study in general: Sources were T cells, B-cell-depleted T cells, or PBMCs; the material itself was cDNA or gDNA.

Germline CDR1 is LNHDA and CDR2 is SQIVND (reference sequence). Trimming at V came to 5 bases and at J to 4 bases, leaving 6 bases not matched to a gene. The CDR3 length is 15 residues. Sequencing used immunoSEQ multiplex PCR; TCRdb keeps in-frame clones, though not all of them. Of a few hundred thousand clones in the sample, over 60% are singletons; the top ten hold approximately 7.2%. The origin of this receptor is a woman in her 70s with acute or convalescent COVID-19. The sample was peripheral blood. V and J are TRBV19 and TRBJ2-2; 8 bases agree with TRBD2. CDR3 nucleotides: TGTGCCAGTAGTCGGGGGGGCGCGGGCACCGGGGAGCTGTTTTTT. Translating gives CASSRGGAGTGELFF.